This TCR beta chain was identified in a study of T cell responses to AZD1222 COVID-19 vaccine. TCRdb's copy holds only in-frame clones and misses some; the assay was immunoSEQ multiplex PCR. The table shows about 68,000 clones, with almost 90% occurring only once. A note on this clone: Its antigen remains unknown.

The CDR3 is 13 residues long. V lost 1 base to trimming and J lost 5 bases, with 5 bases between them. From germline, CDR1 is LNHNV and CDR2 YYDKDF (reference sequence). Study findings and constraints: The reported proportion of spike-specific TCRs targeting unmutated variant regions was nearly half. Spike-specific TCR breadth and depth went up after people got two AZD1222 doses. Vaccine-associated CD4 TCRs ranged over spike, dominating at 160-218 and 743-854. A mostly white British donor set with more females was recruited, and clonal diversity was possibly underestimated.

This specimen was peripheral blood, taken on day 0 of AZD1222 vaccination. This TCR was recovered from an adult in good health. The rearrangement uses TRBV15 and TRBJ2-2; D call uncertain. CDR3 coding DNA: TGTGCCACCAGCAGAGCTGAGACCGGGGAGCTGTTTTTT. Translated, it gives CATSRAETGELFF.